This T cell receptor beta chain is drawn from a study of blood T cells in healthy people across ages. The CDR3 contains 15 residues. The junction had 6 bases not matched to a gene; V was cut back by 5 bases and J by 5 bases. Germline CDR1 and CDR2: DFQATT and SNEGSKA (reference sequence). Then a second PCR, running about 6 to 12 cycles, was carried out with a sample-barcoded 5' primer and a J-beta primer mix. One entry per CDR3 protein results from TCRdb running MiXCR on the 5' RACE reads. The sample lists more than 800,000 distinct CDR3 sequences; under 55% were seen once. The sequencing input was blood. This clonotype originated in a woman aged 55-69 years in good health. The chain uses TRBV20-1 and TRBJ1-6; TRBD1 aligns across 10 bases. The CDR3 bases are TGCAGTGCTCAGGGACAGGGGACGCATAATTCACCCCTCCACTTT. It specifies CSAQGQGTHNSPLHF.